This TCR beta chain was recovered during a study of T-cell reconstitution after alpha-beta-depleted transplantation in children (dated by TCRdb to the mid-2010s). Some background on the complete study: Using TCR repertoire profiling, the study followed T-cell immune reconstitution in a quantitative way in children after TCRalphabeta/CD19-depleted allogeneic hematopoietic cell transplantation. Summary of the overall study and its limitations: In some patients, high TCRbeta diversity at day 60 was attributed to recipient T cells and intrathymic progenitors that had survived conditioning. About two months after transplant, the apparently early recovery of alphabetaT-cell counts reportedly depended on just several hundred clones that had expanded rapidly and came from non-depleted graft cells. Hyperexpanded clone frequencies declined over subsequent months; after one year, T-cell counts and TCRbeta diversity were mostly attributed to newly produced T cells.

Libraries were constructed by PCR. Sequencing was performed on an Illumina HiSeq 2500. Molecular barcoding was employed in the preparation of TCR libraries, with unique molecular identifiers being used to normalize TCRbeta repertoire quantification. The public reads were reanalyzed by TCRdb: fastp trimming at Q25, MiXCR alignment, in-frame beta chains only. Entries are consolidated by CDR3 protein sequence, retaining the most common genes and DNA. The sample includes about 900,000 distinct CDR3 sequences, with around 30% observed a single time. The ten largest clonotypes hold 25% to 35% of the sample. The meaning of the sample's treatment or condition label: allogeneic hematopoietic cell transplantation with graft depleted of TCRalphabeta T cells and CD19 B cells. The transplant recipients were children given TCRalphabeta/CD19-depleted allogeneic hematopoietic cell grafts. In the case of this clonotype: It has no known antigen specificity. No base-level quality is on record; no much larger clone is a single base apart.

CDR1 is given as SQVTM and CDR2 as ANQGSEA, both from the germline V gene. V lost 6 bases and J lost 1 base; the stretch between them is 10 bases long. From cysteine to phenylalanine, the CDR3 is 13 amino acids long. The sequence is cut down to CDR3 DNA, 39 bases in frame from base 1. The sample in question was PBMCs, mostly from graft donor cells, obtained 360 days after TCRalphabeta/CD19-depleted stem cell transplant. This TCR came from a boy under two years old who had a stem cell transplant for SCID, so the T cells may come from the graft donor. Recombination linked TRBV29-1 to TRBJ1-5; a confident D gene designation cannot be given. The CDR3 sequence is CSVAISSNQPQHF. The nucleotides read TGCAGCGTAGCCATCTCCAGCAATCAGCCCCAGCATTTT.